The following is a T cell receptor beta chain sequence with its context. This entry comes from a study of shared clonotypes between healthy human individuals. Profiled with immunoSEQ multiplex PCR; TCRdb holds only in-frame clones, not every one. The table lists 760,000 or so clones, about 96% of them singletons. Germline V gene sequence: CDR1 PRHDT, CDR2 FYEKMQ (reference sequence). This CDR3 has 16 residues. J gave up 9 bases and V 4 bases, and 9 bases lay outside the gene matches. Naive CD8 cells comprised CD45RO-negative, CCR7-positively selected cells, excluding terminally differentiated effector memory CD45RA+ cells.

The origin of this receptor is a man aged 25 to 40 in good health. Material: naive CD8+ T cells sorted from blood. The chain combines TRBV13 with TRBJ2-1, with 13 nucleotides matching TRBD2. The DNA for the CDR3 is TGTGCCAGCAGCTCAGGGACTAGCGGGGAGCCCCTTGAGCAGTTCTTC. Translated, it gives CASSSGTSGEPLEQFF.